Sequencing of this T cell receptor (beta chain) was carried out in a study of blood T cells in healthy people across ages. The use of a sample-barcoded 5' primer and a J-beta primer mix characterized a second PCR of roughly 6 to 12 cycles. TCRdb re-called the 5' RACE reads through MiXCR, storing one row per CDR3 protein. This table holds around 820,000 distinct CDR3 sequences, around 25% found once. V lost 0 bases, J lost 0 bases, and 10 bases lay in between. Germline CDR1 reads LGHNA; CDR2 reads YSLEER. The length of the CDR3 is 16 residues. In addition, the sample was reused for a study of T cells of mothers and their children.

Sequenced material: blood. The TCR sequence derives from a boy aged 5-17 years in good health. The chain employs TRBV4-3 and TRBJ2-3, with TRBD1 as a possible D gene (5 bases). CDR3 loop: CASSQEVPGSTDTQYF. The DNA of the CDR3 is TGCGCCAGCAGCCAAGAGGTGCCAGGGAGCACAGATACGCAGTATTTT.